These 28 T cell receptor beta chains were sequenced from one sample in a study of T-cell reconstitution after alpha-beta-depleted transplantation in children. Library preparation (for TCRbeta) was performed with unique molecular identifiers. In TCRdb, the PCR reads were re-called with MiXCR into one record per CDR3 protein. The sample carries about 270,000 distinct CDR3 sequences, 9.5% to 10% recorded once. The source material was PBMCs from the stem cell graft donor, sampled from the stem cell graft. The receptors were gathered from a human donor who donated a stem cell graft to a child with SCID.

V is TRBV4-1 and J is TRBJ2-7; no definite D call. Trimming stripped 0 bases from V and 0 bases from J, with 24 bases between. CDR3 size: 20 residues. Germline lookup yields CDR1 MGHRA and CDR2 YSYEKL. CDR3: CASSQDLAGSTRISSYEQYF. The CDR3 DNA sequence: TGCGCCAGCAGCCAAGATCTTGCAGGTTCAACCCGCATCAGCTCCTACGAGCAGTACTTC.

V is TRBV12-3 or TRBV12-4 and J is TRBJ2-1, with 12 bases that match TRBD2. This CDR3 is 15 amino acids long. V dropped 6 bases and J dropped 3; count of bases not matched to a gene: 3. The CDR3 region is CASRTTSGGYNEQFF. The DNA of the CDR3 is TGTGCCAGCAGGACGACTAGCGGGGGCTACAATGAGCAGTTCTTC.

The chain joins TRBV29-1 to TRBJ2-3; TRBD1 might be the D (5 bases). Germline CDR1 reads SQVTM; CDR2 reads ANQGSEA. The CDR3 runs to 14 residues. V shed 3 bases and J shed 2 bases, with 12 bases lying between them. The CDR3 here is CSVDVAGNTDTQYF. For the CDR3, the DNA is TGCAGCGTTGATGTGGCAGGGAACACAGATACGCAGTATTTT.

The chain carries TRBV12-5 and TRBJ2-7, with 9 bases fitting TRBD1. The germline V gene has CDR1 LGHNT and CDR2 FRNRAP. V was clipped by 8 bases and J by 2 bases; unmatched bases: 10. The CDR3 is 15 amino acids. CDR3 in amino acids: CASLGSRDRAYEQYF. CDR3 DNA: TGTGCTAGTCTGGGGTCCCGGGACAGGGCCTACGAGCAGTACTTC.

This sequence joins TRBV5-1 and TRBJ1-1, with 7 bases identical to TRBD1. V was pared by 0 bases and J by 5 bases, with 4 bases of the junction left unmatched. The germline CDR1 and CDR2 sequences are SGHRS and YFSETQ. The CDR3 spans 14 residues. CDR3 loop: CASSLEQGGTEAFF. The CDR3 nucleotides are TGCGCCAGCAGCTTGGAGCAGGGGGGGACTGAAGCTTTCTTT.

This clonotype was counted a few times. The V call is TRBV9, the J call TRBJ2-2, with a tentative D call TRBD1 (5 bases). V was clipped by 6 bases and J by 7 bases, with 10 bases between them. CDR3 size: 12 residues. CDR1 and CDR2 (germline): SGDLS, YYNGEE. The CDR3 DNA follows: TGTGCCAGCAAAGGGGCGGACGGGGAGCTGTTTTTT. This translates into CASKGADGELFF.

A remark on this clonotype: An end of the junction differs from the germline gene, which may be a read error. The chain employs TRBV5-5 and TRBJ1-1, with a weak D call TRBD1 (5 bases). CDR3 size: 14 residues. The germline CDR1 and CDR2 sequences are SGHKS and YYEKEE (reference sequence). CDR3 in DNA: TGTGCCAGCAGCTGGTCGGGGGACGGCACTGAAGCTCTCTTT. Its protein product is CASSWSGDGTEALF.

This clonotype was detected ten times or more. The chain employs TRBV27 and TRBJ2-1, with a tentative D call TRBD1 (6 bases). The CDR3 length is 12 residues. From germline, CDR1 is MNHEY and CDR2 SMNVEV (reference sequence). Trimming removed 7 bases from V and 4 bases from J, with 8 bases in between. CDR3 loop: CASITGYNEQFF. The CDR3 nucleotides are TGTGCCAGCATAACAGGGTACAATGAGCAGTTCTTC.

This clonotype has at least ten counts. In nucleotides, the CDR3 is TGTGCCAGCAGTGAACAGAGATGGTACGGGACAGATACGCAGTATTTT. Protein sequence: CASSEQRWYGTDTQYF. The chain carries TRBV2 and TRBJ2-3; D unresolved. The CDR3 totals 16 residues. The ends were cut back, 2 bases at V and 3 bases at J, with 15 bases in the middle. Per the germline V gene, CDR1 is SNHLY and CDR2 is FYNNEI.

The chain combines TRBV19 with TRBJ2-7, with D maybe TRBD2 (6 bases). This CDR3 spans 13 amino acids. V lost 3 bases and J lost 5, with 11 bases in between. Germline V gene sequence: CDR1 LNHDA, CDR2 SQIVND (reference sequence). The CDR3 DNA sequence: TGTGCCAGTAGTATTTGTCTAGCGAACGAGCAGTACTTC. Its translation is CASSICLANEQYF. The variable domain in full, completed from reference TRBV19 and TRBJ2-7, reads DGGITQSPKYLFRKEGQNVTLSCEQNLNHDAMYWYRQDPGQGLRLIYYSQIVNDFQKGDIAEGYSVSREKKESFPLTVTSAQKNPTAFYLCASSICLANEQYFGPGTRLTVT.

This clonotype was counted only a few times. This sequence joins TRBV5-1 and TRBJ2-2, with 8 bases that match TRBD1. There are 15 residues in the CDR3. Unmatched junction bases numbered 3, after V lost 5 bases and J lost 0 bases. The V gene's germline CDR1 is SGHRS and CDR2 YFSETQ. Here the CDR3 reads CASRKTGANTGELFF. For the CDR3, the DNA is TGCGCCAGCAGGAAGACAGGGGCGAACACCGGGGAGCTGTTTTTT.

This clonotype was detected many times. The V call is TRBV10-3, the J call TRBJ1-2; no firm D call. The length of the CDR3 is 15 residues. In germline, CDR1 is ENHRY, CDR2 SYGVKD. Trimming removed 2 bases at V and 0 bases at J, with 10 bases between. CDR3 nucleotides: TGTGCCATCAGTGAGATGCCCCAGCCTAACTATGGCTACACCTTC. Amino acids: CAISEMPQPNYGYTF.

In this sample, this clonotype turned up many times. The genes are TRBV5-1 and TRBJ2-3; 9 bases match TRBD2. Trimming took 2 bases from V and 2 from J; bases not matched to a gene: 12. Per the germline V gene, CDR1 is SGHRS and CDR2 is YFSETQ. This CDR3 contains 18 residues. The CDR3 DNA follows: TGCGCCAGCAGCTTAACACAAAGCGGGGGGATCTCCACAGATACGCAGTATTTT. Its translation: CASSLTQSGGISTDTQYF.

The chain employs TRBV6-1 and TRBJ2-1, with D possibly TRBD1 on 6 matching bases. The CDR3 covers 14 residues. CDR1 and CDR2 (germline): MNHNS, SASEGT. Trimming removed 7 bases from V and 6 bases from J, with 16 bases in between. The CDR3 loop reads CASTSSHRANEQFF. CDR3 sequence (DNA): TGTGCCAGCACCTCGTCGCACAGGGCCAATGAGCAGTTCTTC.

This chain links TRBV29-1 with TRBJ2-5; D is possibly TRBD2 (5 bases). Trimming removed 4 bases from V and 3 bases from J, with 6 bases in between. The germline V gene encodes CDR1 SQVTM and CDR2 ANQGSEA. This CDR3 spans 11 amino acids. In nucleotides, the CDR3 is TGCAGCGTTGGGGGAGAAGAGACCCAGTACTTC. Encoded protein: CSVGGEETQYF. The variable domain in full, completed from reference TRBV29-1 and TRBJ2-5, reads SAVISQKPSRDICQRGTSLTIQCQVDSQVTMMFWYRQQPGQSLTLIATANQGSEATYESGFVIDKFPISRPNLTFSTLTVSNMSPEDSSIYLCSVGGEETQYFGPGTRLLVL.

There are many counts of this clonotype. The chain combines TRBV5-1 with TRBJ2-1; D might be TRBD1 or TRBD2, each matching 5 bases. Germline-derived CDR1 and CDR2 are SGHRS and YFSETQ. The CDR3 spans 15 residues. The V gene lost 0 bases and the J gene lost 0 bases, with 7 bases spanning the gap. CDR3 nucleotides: TGCGCCAGCAGCTTGGAGGGGAGCTCCTACAATGAGCAGTTCTTC. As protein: CASSLEGSSYNEQFF.

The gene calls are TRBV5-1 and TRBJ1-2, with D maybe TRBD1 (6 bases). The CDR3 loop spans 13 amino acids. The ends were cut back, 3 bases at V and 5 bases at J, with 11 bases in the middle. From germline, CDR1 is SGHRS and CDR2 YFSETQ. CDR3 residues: CASSSTGVYGYTF. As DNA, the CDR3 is TGCGCCAGCAGCTCGACAGGAGTTTATGGCTACACCTTC.

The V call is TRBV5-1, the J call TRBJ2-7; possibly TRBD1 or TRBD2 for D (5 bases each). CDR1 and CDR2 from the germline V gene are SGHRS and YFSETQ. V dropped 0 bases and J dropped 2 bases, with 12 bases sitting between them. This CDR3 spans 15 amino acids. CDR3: CASSLVKGPTYEQYF. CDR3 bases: TGCGCCAGCAGCTTGGTAAAGGGACCCACCTACGAGCAGTACTTC.

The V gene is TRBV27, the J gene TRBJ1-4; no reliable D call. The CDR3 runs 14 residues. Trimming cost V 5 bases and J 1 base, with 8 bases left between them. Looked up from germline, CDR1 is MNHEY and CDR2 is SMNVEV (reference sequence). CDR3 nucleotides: TGTGCCAGCAGTCGCGTTGGAACTAATGAAAAACTGTTTTTT. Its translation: CASSRVGTNEKLFF.

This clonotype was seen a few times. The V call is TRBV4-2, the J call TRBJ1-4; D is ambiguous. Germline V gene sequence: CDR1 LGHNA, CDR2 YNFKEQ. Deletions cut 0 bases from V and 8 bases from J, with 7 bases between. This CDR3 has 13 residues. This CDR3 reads CASSQDPGEKLFF. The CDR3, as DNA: TGTGCCAGCAGCCAAGATCCTGGGGAAAAACTGTTTTTT.

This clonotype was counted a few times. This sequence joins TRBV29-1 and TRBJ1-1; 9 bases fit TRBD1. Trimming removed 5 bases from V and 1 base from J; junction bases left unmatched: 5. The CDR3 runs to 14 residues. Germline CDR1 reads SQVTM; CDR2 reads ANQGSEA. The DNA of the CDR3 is TGCAGCGTTCTACAGGGGGCCGGGAACACTGAAGCTTTCTTT. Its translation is CSVLQGAGNTEAFF.

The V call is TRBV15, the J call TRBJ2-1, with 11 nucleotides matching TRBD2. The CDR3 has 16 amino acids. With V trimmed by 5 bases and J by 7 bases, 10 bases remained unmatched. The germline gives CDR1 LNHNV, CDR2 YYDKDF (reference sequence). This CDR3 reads CATSFLTSGELNEQFF. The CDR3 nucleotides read TGTGCCACCAGCTTTCTGACTAGCGGGGAACTTAATGAGCAGTTCTTC.

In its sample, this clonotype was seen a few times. The CDR3 sequence is CASSRQSGQPQHF. The CDR3 DNA sequence: TGTGCCAGCAGCCGTCAGAGCGGTCAGCCCCAGCATTTT. The J gene is TRBJ1-5, the V gene TRBV9; no definite D call. This CDR3 comprises 13 residues. V shed 4 bases and J shed 6 bases, with 11 bases lying between them. Germline assignment: CDR1 SGDLS and CDR2 YYNGEE.

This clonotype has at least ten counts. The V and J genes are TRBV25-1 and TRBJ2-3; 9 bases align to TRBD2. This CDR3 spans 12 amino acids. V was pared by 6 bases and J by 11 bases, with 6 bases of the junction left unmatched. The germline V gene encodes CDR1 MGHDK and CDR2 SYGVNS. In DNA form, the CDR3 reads TGTGCCAGCAGGTCCTTAGCGGGGGTGCAGTATTTT. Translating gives CASRSLAGVQYF.

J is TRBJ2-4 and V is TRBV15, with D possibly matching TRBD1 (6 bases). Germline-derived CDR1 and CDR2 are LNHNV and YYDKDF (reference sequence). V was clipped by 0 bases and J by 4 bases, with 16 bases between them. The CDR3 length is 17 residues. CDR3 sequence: CATSRDSGAGVKNIQYF. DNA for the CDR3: TGTGCCACCAGCAGAGATAGTGGGGCAGGGGTTAAAAACATTCAGTACTTC.

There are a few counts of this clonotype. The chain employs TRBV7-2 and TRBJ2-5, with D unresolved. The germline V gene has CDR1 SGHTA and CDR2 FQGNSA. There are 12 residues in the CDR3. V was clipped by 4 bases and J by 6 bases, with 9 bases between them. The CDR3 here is CASSSLAQTQYF. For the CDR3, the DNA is TGTGCCAGCAGCTCCTTAGCCCAGACCCAGTACTTC.

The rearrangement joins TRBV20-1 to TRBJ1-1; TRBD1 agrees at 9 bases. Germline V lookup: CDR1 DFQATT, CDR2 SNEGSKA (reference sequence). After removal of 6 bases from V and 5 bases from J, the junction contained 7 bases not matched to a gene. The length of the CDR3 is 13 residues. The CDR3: CSAVQGARTEAFF. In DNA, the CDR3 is TGCAGTGCGGTACAGGGGGCTCGGACTGAAGCTTTCTTT.

The CDR3 nucleotides read TGTGCCAGCAGCGTAGGAGCGGGGGCATACAATGAGCAGTTCTTC. Protein: CASSVGAGAYNEQFF. The gene calls are TRBV9 and TRBJ2-1; 8 positions match TRBD2. This CDR3 is built from 15 residues. Germline V gives CDR1 SGDLS, CDR2 YYNGEE. V lost 0 bases, J lost 4 bases, and 3 bases stayed unmatched.